This T cell receptor beta chain emerged from a study of control samples from healthy donors and cancer patients. The repertoire was sequenced with immunoSEQ multiplex PCR; TCRdb's copy has only in-frame clones and lacks some. The top ten clones hold roughly 4% of a sample with roughly 120,000 clones, 90% of them seen once. With 3 bases removed from V and 2 bases from J, the gap between germline ends came to 15 bases. In germline, CDR1 is SGHRS, CDR2 YFSETQ. There are 17 residues in the CDR3. The rearrangement joins TRBV5-1 to TRBJ2-6, with D perhaps TRBD1 or TRBD2 (6 bases each). The TCR was taken from a human donor in good health. The donor label of this sample is uncertain. Sample: blood. The CDR3 reads CASSSAQGGTGANVLTF. CDR3 DNA sequence: TGCGCCAGCAGCTCGGCACAAGGGGGGACTGGGGCCAACGTCCTGACTTTC. The whole variable domain, remainder taken from reference TRBV5-1 and TRBJ2-6, is KAGVTQTPRYLIKTRGQQVTLSCSPISGHRSVSWYQQTPGQGLQFLFEYFSETQRNKGNFPGRFSGRQFSNSRSEMNVSTLELGDSALYLCASSSAQGGTGANVLTFGAGSRLTVL.